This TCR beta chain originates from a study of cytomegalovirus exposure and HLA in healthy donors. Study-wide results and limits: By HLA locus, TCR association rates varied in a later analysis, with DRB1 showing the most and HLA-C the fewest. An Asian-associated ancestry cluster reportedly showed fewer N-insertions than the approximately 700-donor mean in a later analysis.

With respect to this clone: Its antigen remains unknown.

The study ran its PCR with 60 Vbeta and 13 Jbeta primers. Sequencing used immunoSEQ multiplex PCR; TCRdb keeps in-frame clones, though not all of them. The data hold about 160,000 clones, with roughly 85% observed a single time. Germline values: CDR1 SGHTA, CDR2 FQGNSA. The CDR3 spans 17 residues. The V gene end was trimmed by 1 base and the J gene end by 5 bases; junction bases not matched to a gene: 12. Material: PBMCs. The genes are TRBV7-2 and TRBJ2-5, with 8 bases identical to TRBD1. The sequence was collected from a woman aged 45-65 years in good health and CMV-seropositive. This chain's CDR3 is CASSLGWAGGLGETQYF. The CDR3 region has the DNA TGTGCCAGCAGCTTAGGGTGGGCAGGGGGCTTGGGGGAGACCCAGTACTTC.